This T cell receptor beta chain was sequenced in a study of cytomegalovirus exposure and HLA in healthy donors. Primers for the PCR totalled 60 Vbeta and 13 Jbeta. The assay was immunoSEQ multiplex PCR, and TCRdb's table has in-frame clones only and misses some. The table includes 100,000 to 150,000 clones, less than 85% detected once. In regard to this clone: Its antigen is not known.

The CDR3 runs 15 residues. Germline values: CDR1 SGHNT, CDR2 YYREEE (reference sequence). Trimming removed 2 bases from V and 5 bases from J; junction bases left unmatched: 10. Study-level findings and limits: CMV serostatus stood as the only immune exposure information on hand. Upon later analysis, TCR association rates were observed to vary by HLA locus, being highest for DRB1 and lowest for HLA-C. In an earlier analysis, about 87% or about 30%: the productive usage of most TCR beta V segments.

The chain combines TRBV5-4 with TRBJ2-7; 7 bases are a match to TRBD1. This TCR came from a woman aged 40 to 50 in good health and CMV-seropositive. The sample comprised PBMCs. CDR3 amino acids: CASSFDSRGKDEQYF. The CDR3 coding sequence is TGTGCCAGCAGCTTCGATAGCAGGGGGAAGGACGAGCAGTACTTC.